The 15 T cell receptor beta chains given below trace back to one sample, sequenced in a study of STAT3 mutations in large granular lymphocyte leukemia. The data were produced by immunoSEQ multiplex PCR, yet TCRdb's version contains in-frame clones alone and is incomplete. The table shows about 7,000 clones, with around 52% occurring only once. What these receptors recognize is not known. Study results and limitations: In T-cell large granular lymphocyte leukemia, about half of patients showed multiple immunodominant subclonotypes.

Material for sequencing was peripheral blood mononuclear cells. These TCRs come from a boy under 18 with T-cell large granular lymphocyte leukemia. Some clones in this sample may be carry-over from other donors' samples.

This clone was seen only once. CDR3 loop: CASSLRLYTDTQYF. The CDR3 bases are TGTGCCAGCAGCTTGAGACTCTACACAGATACGCAGTATTTT. The chain uses TRBV7-9 and TRBJ2-3; D unresolved. Germline V gene lookup returns CDR1 SEHNR and CDR2 FQNEAQ (reference sequence). The CDR3 covers 14 residues. The V end lost 3 bases, the J end lost 2 bases, and 9 bases lay between the germline ends.

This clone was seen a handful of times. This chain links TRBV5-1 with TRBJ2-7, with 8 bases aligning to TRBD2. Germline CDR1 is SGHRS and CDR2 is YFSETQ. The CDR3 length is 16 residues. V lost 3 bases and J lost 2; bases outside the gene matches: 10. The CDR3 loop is CASSWFGLAGAYEQYF. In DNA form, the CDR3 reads TGCGCCAGCAGCTGGTTTGGGCTAGCGGGTGCCTACGAGCAGTACTTC. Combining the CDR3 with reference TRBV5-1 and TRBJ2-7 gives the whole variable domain KAGVTQTPRYLIKTRGQQVTLSCSPISGHRSVSWYQQTPGQGLQFLFEYFSETQRNKGNFPGRFSGRQFSNSRSEMNVSTLELGDSALYLCASSWFGLAGAYEQYFGPGTRLTVT.

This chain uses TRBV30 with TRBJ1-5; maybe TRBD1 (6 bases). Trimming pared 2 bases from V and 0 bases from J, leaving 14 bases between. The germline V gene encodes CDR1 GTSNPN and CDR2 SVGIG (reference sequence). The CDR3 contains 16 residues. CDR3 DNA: TGTGCCTGGAGTAAGCGGGGGGCAGGTAGCAATCAGCCCCAGCATTTT. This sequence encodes CAWSKRGAGSNQPQHF.

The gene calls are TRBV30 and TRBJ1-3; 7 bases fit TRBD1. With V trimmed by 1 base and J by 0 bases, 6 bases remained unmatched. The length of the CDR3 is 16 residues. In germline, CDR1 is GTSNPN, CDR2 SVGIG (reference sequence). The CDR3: CAWSGETGRSGNTIYF. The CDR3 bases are TGTGCCTGGAGTGGGGAGACAGGGCGCTCTGGAAACACCATATATTTT.

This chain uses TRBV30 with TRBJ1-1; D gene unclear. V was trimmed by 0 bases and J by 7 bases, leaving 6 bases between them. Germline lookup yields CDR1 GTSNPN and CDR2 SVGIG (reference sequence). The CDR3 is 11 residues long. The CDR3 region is CAWSVGSEAFF. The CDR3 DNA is TGTGCCTGGAGTGTTGGCAGTGAAGCTTTCTTT.

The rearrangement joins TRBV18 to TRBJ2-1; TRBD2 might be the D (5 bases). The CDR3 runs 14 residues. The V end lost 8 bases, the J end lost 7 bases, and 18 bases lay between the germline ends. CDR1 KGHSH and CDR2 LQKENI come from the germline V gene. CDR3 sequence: CASTTRALGNEQFF. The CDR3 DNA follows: TGTGCCAGCACTACCCGCGCACTAGGGAATGAGCAGTTCTTC.

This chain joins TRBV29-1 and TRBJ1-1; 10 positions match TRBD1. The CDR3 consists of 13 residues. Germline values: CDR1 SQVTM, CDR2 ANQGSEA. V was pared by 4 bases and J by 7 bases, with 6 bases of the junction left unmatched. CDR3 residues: CSVALGQGSEAFF. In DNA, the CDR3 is TGCAGCGTTGCATTGGGACAGGGGAGTGAAGCTTTCTTT.

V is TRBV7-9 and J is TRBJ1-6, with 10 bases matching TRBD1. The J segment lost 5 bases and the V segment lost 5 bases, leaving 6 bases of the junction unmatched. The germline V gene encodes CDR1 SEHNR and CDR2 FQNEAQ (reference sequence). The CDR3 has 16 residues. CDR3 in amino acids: CASSPGQGKNNSPLHF. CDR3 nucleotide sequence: TGTGCCAGCAGCCCGGGACAGGGGAAAAATAATTCACCCCTCCACTTT.

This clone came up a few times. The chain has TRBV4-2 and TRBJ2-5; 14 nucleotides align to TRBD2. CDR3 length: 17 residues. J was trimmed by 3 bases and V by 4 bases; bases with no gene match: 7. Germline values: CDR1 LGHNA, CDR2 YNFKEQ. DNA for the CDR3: TGTGCCAGCAGCCGACAGGGACTAGCGGGGGAAGAAGAGACCCAGTACTTC. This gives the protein CASSRQGLAGEEETQYF.

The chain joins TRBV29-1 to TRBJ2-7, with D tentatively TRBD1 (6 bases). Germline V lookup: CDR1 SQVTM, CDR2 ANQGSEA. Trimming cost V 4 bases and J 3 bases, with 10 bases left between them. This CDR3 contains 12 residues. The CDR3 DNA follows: TGCAGCGTTGCGGACAGATTCTACGAGCAGTACTTC. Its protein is CSVADRFYEQYF.

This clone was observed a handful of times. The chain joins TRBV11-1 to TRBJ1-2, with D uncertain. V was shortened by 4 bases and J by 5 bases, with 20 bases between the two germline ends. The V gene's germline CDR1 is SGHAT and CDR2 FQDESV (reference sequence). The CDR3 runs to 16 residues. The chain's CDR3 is CASSSSRRDRAYGYTF. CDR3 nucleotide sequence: TGTGCCAGCAGCTCCTCGAGAAGGGATCGGGCGTATGGCTACACCTTC.

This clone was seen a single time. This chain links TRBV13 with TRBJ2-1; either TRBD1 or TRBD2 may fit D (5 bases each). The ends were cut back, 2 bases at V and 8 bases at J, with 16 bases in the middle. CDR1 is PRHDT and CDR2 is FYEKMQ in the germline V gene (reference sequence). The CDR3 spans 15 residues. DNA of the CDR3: TGTGCCAGCAGCTTAAGCCCAGGAAGGGGAGATGAGCAGTTCTTC. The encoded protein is CASSLSPGRGDEQFF.

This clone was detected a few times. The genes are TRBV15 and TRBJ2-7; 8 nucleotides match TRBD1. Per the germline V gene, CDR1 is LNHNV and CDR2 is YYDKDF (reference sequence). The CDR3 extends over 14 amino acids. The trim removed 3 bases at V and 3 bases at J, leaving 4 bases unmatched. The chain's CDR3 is CATSRDRANYEQYF. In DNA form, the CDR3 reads TGTGCCACCAGCAGGGACAGGGCAAACTACGAGCAGTACTTC. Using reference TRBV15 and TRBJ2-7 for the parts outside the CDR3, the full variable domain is DAMVIQNPRYQVTQFGKPVTLSCSQTLNHNVMYWYQQKSSQAPKLLFHYYDKDFNNEADTPDNFQSRRPNTSFCFLDIRSPGLGDTAMYLCATSRDRANYEQYFGPGTRLTVT.

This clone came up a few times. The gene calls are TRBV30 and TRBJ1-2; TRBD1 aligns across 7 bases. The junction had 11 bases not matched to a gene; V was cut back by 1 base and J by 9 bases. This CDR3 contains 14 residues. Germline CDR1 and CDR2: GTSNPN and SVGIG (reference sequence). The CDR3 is CAWSGDSSGVSYTF. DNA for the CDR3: TGTGCCTGGAGTGGGGACAGTTCCGGAGTTAGCTACACCTTC.

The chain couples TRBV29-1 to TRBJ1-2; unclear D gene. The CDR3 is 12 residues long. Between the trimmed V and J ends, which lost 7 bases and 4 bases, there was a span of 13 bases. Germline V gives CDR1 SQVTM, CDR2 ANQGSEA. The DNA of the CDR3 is TGCAGCGATGGTCCGGATACCTATGGCTACACCTTC. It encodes CSDGPDTYGYTF.